A single sample gave rise to the 32 T cell receptor beta chains below, sequenced in a study of blood T cell repertoires in COVID-19. Here immunoSEQ multiplex PCR was the method, and the copy in TCRdb shows in-frame clones only, minus some. This table has under 200,000 clones, approximately 86% appearing once. The source material was peripheral blood. The receptors were gathered from a man between 18 and 29 years old with acute or convalescent COVID-19.

CDR3 in DNA: TGCGCCAGCAGCCTAGCGGGGGCTGTAAATGAGCAGTTCTTC. Residues: CASSLAGAVNEQFF. This sequence joins TRBV5-1 and TRBJ2-1; 10 positions agree with TRBD2. Germline CDR1 and CDR2: SGHRS and YFSETQ. The CDR3 totals 14 residues. V shed 4 bases and J 7 bases; nucleotides not matched to a gene: 5.

DNA of the CDR3: TGTGCCAGCTCACCGACCGGGACACCCGGCGAAAAACTGTTTTTT. As protein: CASSPTGTPGEKLFF. The chain has TRBV18 and TRBJ1-4; D perhaps matches TRBD1 (6 bases). Germline CDR1 is KGHSH and CDR2 is LQKENI. The CDR3 totals 15 residues. With 3 bases removed from V and 8 bases from J, the gap between germline ends came to 16 bases.

The V gene is TRBV4-1, the J gene TRBJ1-5, with a possible D match to TRBD1 (5 bases). V shed 3 bases and J shed 4 bases, with 16 bases lying between them. There are 16 residues in the CDR3. Germline values: CDR1 MGHRA, CDR2 YSYEKL. Written as DNA, the CDR3 is TGCGCCAGCAGCCAGAGACTAGGGACCGGTAATCAGCCCCAGCATTTT. Translation: CASSQRLGTGNQPQHF.

The rearrangement links TRBV4-2 to TRBJ1-1; the match to TRBD1 covers 10 bases. CDR3 size: 17 residues. Germline assignment: CDR1 LGHNA and CDR2 YNFKEQ. The ends lost 0 bases at V and 5 bases at J; junction bases unmatched: 9. The CDR3 sequence is CASSQDLLDRGQTEAFF. CDR3 bases: TGTGCCAGCAGCCAAGACTTGCTCGACAGGGGGCAAACTGAAGCTTTCTTT.

The V and J genes are TRBV3-1 (or the pseudogene TRBV3-2) and TRBJ1-3; D remains ambiguous. The CDR3 runs to 14 residues. CDR1 and CDR2 from the germline V gene are LGHDT and YNNKEL (reference sequence). V lost 6 bases to trimming and J lost 3 bases, with 12 bases between them. CDR3 residues: CASSPKRGGNTIYF. CDR3 DNA sequence: TGTGCCAGCAGTCCCAAACGAGGTGGAAACACCATATATTTT.

This clone was picked up a small number of times. This chain joins TRBV11-3 and TRBJ1-1; TRBD1 might be the D (5 bases). Germline CDR1 and CDR2: SGHNT and YENEEA. The V gene lost 4 bases and the J gene lost 5 bases, with 11 bases spanning the gap. The CDR3 loop spans 13 amino acids. The DNA for the CDR3 is TGTGCCAGCAGCTGGGGGGGTAATACTGAAGCTTTCTTT. Protein product: CASSWGGNTEAFF. Using reference TRBV11-3 and TRBJ1-1 for the parts outside the CDR3, the full variable domain is EAGVVQSPRYKIIEKKQPVAFWCNPISGHNTLYWYLQNLGQGPELLIRYENEEAVDDSQLPKDRFSAERLKGVDSTLKIQPAELGDSAVYLCASSWGGNTEAFFGQGTRLTVV.

This clone was seen only a few times. The gene calls are TRBV28 and TRBJ2-1; 8 positions agree with TRBD1. The V and J ends lost 2 bases and 2 bases, in that order; junction bases with no gene match: 5. This CDR3 comprises 16 residues. CDR1 is MDHEN, CDR2 SYDVKM, per germline. CDR3 nucleotide sequence: TGTGCCAGCAGTTTAGCCGGGACAGGAGCCTACAATGAGCAGTTCTTC. Protein: CASSLAGTGAYNEQFF.

The chain joins TRBV7-9 to TRBJ1-5; a possible D gene is TRBD1 (5 bases). CDR1 SEHNR and CDR2 FQNEAQ come from the germline V gene (reference sequence). This CDR3 spans 16 amino acids. Trimming pared 1 base from V and 0 bases from J, leaving 10 bases between. The CDR3 coding sequence is TGTGCCAGCAGCTTAGAAGGGGTCGGTAGCAATCAGCCCCAGCATTTT. Its protein is CASSLEGVGSNQPQHF.

This chain joins TRBV7-9 and TRBJ1-6; 7 bases align to TRBD1. Germline V gene sequence: CDR1 SEHNR, CDR2 FQNEAQ (reference sequence). J lost 5 bases, V lost 2 bases, and 6 bases had no gene match. The CDR3 consists of 16 residues. CDR3 protein: CASSLSRTGDNSPLHF. CDR3 nucleotides: TGTGCCAGCAGCTTAAGTAGAACAGGGGATAATTCACCCCTCCACTTT.

The chain has TRBV19 and TRBJ1-6, with 8 bases that match TRBD1. Unmatched junction bases numbered 7, after V lost 2 bases and J lost 7 bases. The germline V gene has CDR1 LNHDA and CDR2 SQIVND (reference sequence). This CDR3 has 16 residues. The CDR3 bases are TGTGCCAGTAGTATATCCGGGACAGGAGCCAATTCACCCCTCCACTTT. Its translation is CASSISGTGANSPLHF.

The chain employs TRBV3-1 (or the pseudogene TRBV3-2) and TRBJ2-6; the D gene is possibly TRBD1 (6 bases). The CDR3 loop spans 16 amino acids. CDR1 and CDR2 from the germline V gene are LGHDT and YNNKEL (reference sequence). The V and J ends lost 3 bases and 4 bases respectively, with 13 bases between them. The CDR3 sequence is CASSQPGASGANVLTF. The CDR3 nucleotides are TGTGCCAGCAGCCAGCCAGGGGCCTCGGGGGCCAACGTCCTGACTTTC.

The rearrangement links TRBV5-1 to TRBJ2-1, with 7 bases matching TRBD2. The CDR3 is 16 residues long. Germline V gene lookup returns CDR1 SGHRS and CDR2 YFSETQ. The ends lost 0 bases at V and 9 bases at J; junction bases unmatched: 12. CDR3: CASSLAILADSGEQFF. In DNA form, the CDR3 reads TGCGCCAGCAGCTTGGCCATCCTAGCGGATAGTGGTGAGCAGTTCTTC.

The chain uses TRBV30 and TRBJ2-2; D is perhaps TRBD1 (5 bases). The CDR3 has 15 amino acids. With 1 base removed from V and 3 bases from J, the gap between germline ends came to 12 bases. Germline values: CDR1 GTSNPN, CDR2 SVGIG (reference sequence). The CDR3: CAWSAGRVDTGELFF. The DNA for the CDR3 is TGTGCCTGGAGTGCGGGCAGGGTGGACACCGGGGAGCTGTTTTTT.

The V call is TRBV5-1, the J call TRBJ2-3; D might be TRBD2 (5 bases). Germline CDR1 SGHRS, CDR2 YFSETQ. CDR3 size: 12 residues. Trimming stripped 4 bases from V and 6 bases from J, with 9 bases between. The chain's CDR3 is CASSPRGDTQYF. CDR3 in DNA: TGCGCCAGCAGCCCCCGCGGGGATACGCAGTATTTT. The entire variable domain, with the rest obtained from reference TRBV5-1 and TRBJ2-3, is as follows: KAGVTQTPRYLIKTRGQQVTLSCSPISGHRSVSWYQQTPGQGLQFLFEYFSETQRNKGNFPGRFSGRQFSNSRSEMNVSTLELGDSALYLCASSPRGDTQYFGPGTRLTVL.

J is TRBJ2-3 and V is TRBV7-2, with 10 bases that match TRBD2. This CDR3 spans 16 amino acids. J lost 2 bases, V lost 5 bases, and 7 bases had no gene match. In germline, CDR1 is SGHTA, CDR2 FQGNSA. This CDR3 reads CASSPIAGGVTDTQYF. CDR3 coding DNA: TGTGCCAGCAGCCCGATAGCGGGGGGCGTCACAGATACGCAGTATTTT.

The chain combines TRBV9 with TRBJ1-1; TRBD1 matches at 8 bases. With V trimmed by 2 bases and J by 4 bases, 4 bases remained unmatched. This CDR3 comprises 14 residues. The germline V gene encodes CDR1 SGDLS and CDR2 YYNGEE. The CDR3 DNA follows: TGTGCCAGCAGCGTGCAACAGGGGGTCACTGAAGCTTTCTTT. Translated, it gives CASSVQQGVTEAFF.

The V call is TRBV6-2 or TRBV6-3, the J call TRBJ1-5; D gene uncertain. The germline V gene encodes CDR1 MNHEY and CDR2 SVGEGT. With 5 bases removed from V and 6 bases from J, the gap between germline ends came to 17 bases. The CDR3 runs to 15 residues. The chain's CDR3 is CASSGPGEVGQPQHF. The DNA of the CDR3 is TGTGCCAGCAGTGGGCCCGGGGAAGTCGGTCAGCCCCAGCATTTT.

This clone was recorded only once. This CDR3 is also generated by other DNA sequences in the sample. The chain combines TRBV30 with TRBJ1-5; D call uncertain. Trimming removed 2 bases from V and 2 bases from J, with 7 bases in between. From germline, CDR1 is GTSNPN and CDR2 SVGIG (reference sequence). The CDR3 totals 13 residues. DNA of the CDR3: TGTGCCTGGAGTCCCCGGGGCAATCAGCCCCAGCATTTT. This codes for CAWSPRGNQPQHF.

The chain recombines TRBV29-1 with TRBJ2-3, with 8 nucleotides matching TRBD1. The germline V gene encodes CDR1 SQVTM and CDR2 ANQGSEA. The CDR3 loop spans 14 amino acids. The ends lost 4 bases at V and 2 bases at J; junction bases unmatched: 5. The CDR3 here is CSVAETGATDTQYF. DNA for the CDR3: TGCAGCGTTGCGGAGACAGGGGCCACAGATACGCAGTATTTT.

The rearrangement links TRBV6-6 to TRBJ1-5; no clear D. V lost 5 bases and J lost 0, with 20 bases in between. Germline assignment: CDR1 MNHNY and CDR2 SVGAGI (reference sequence). This CDR3 has 18 amino acids. Written as DNA, the CDR3 is TGTGCCAGCAGTCGAGACACCCTGAGGGATTATAGCAATCAGCCCCAGCATTTT. As protein: CASSRDTLRDYSNQPQHF.

The chain couples TRBV7-2 to TRBJ2-7; no definite D call. CDR3 length: 14 amino acids. The V and J ends lost 1 base and 6 bases respectively, with 13 bases between them. CDR1 SGHTA and CDR2 FQGNSA come from the germline V gene. This CDR3 reads CASSLVITVREQYF. DNA of the CDR3: TGTGCCAGCAGCTTAGTTATAACGGTACGCGAGCAGTACTTC.

The rearrangement joins TRBV5-5 to TRBJ2-7; TRBD1 might be the D (6 bases). The CDR3 is 13 residues long. The germline gives CDR1 SGHKS, CDR2 YYEKEE (reference sequence). The V gene lost 2 bases and the J gene lost 7 bases, with 13 bases spanning the gap. In nucleotides, the CDR3 is TGTGCCAGCAGCTTCGGACAGCGCCTAGAGCAGTACTTC. It specifies CASSFGQRLEQYF.

This sequence joins TRBV18 and TRBJ2-7; TRBD1 aligns across 9 bases. CDR1 and CDR2 (germline): KGHSH, LQKENI. The CDR3 covers 14 residues. The V segment lost 2 bases and the J segment 4 bases; nucleotides outside the gene matches: 3. CDR3 nucleotides: TGTGCCAGCTCACCATTTGGGACAGGGTACGAGCAGTACTTC. It translates to CASSPFGTGYEQYF. Supplemented by reference TRBV18 and TRBJ2-7, the full variable domain reads NAGVMQNPRHLVRRRGQEARLRCSPMKGHSHVYWYRQLPEEGLKFMVYLQKENIIDESGMPKERFSAEFPKEGPSILRIQQVVRGDSAAYFCASSPFGTGYEQYFGPGTRLTVT.

The chain combines TRBV23-1 with TRBJ2-7; perhaps TRBD1 as D (5 bases). TRBV23-1 counts as an open reading frame of uncertain function. The CDR3 extends over 15 amino acids. Deletions cut 0 bases from V and 0 bases from J, with 9 bases between. CDR3 sequence reads: CASSQSAGISYEQYF. The CDR3 DNA is TGCGCCAGCAGTCAATCAGCAGGGATCTCCTACGAGCAGTACTTC.

The chain has TRBV11-2 and TRBJ2-5; D possibly corresponds to TRBD2 (6 bases). Germline loops: CDR1 SGHAT, CDR2 FQNNGV. The V end lost 7 bases, the J end lost 2 bases, and 17 bases lay between the germline ends. This CDR3 comprises 15 residues. The CDR3 protein is CASTLGASEQETQYF. CDR3 DNA: TGTGCCAGCACACTTGGGGCTAGCGAACAAGAGACCCAGTACTTC.

The chain has TRBV12-5 and TRBJ2-3; possible D gene TRBD1, 6 bases. V lost 5 bases to trimming and J lost 3 bases, with 12 bases between them. Per the germline V gene, CDR1 is LGHNT and CDR2 is FRNRAP. The CDR3 runs to 14 residues. CDR3 in amino acids: CASGTGHRTDTQYF. The CDR3 DNA reads as TGTGCTAGTGGTACGGGACATAGGACAGATACGCAGTATTTT.

The genes are TRBV18 and TRBJ1-1, with D possibly TRBD1 on 5 matching bases. Deletions cut 2 bases from V and 4 bases from J, with 11 bases between. CDR3 length: 14 residues. Germline V gene lookup returns CDR1 KGHSH and CDR2 LQKENI. CDR3 region: CASSPAAGPTEAFF. The CDR3 bases are TGTGCCAGCTCACCAGCTGCGGGGCCCACTGAAGCTTTCTTT. Full variable domain (missing parts from reference TRBV18 and TRBJ1-1): NAGVMQNPRHLVRRRGQEARLRCSPMKGHSHVYWYRQLPEEGLKFMVYLQKENIIDESGMPKERFSAEFPKEGPSILRIQQVVRGDSAAYFCASSPAAGPTEAFFGQGTRLTVV.

The chain recombines TRBV2 with TRBJ2-7; 7 nucleotides align to TRBD1. Germline values: CDR1 SNHLY, CDR2 FYNNEI. This CDR3 comprises 13 residues. Trimming removed 4 bases from V and 3 bases from J; junction bases left unmatched: 3. For the CDR3, the DNA is TGTGCCAGCAGTGCCGGGACAGACTACGAGCAGTACGTC. This translates into CASSAGTDYEQYV.

The chain is built from TRBV6-2 or TRBV6-3 and TRBJ1-2, with D uncertain. Trimming took off 4 bases at V and 5 bases at J, with 17 bases between the two ends. In germline, CDR1 is MNHEY, CDR2 SVGEGT. The CDR3 runs 15 residues. The CDR3 coding sequence is TGTGCCAGCAGTTTTAACCCGGGATCTCTTTATGGCTACACCTTC. It codes for CASSFNPGSLYGYTF.

The chain couples TRBV18 to TRBJ1-5, with a possible D match to TRBD1 (6 bases). The germline V gene has CDR1 KGHSH and CDR2 LQKENI. CDR3 size: 16 residues. Trimming stripped 1 base from V and 6 bases from J, with 16 bases between. CDR3 sequence (DNA): TGTGCCAGCTCACCACGAACAGGGCGTCCCGGTCAGCCCCAGCATTTT. Protein sequence: CASSPRTGRPGQPQHF.

The gene calls are TRBV14 and TRBJ1-1; 10 bases map to TRBD1. The J segment lost 3 bases and the V segment lost 6 bases, leaving 7 bases of the junction unmatched. CDR1 is SGHDN and CDR2 is FVKESK in the germline V gene. This CDR3 is built from 15 residues. CDR3 in amino acids: CASRGGTGEYTEAFF. The CDR3 DNA is TGTGCCAGCAGAGGGGGGACAGGGGAGTACACTGAAGCTTTCTTT.

The chain combines TRBV30 with TRBJ1-5, with D hard to call. Germline CDR1 reads GTSNPN; CDR2 reads SVGIG (reference sequence). V gave up 2 bases and J gave up 4 bases, with 9 bases separating them. The CDR3 has 13 amino acids. The CDR3 DNA follows: TGTGCCTGGAGTTCAGGTTGGAATCAGCCCCAGCATTTT. It codes for CAWSSGWNQPQHF.